This T cell receptor (beta chain) comes out of a study of shared clonotypes between healthy human individuals (dated by TCRdb to the early 2020s). A note on the overall study: A couple of women and a few men aged 18 to 49 years were included in the cohort. For each donor, CD4 naive and CD4 memory were each run on three plates, CD8 naive on two plates, and CD8 memory on one plate. To estimate repertoire size and how much clonotype sharing occurs between individuals, the study deeply sequenced the blood TCR repertoires of about five healthy adults. Different laboratories and diverse techniques were used to prepare libraries and sequence TCR repertoires, to increase sequencing depth and limit assay-specific biases. Per donor, leukapheresis produced somewhere between about 0.8 and 9 billion PBMCs. The investigation overall reported the following: Only blood was sampled, and tissue TCR repertoires likely differ from those in blood. The genetic and exposure-history diversity represented was limited by the small number of donors. Naive subsets generally had larger estimated clonotype richness than memory subsets did. Based on pairwise subsampling, the degree of clonotype sharing among donors was expected to be affected by sequencing depth. Incomplete sequencing was indicated by rarefaction of sorted-subset datasets, despite the large sequencing depth. Clonotypes shared by all four sorted-subset donors showed higher generation probabilities than non-shared clonotypes. About 5% of naive CD4, roughly 3.6% of naive CD8, 2% to 2.5% of memory CD4, and 0.4% of memory CD8 clonotypes were shared across several donors.

TCR CDR3 regions were amplified from genomic DNA by multiplex PCR using the deep immunoSEQ assay. Extracted genomic DNA from each cell subset was distributed evenly across all wells of several immunoSEQ 96-well plates, and each plate was treated as a replicate. Each replicate PCR for sorted subsets received about 0.2 ug genomic DNA, equal to about 30,000 T cell genomes. The purified libraries were quantified using a Qubit 3.0 fluorometer, sized with a Bioanalyzer 2100, and then quantified again using the KAPA Library Quantification kit. Every immunoSEQ 96-well plate was sequenced on a separate single-read 150-cycle Illumina NextSeq 550 flow cell. The original methods were these. Because the immunoSEQ output included only junctional sequences and no quality scores, the filtering could not be the same as the filtering used for full-length reads. Sequences were annotated with PyIR, a Python wrapper for IgBLAST v1.9, and V/J genes and CDR3 were assigned using IMGT germline references. Reads with weak V/J assignments (E-value above 1e-6), missing CDR3, stop codons, out-of-frame junctions, or ambiguous translated residues were removed. V3J clonotypes were defined by identical inferred V gene, J gene, and CDR3 amino acid sequence. Percentage overlap between repertoires was calculated by dividing the number of shared unique clonotypes by the size of the smaller repertoire. Richness of each repertoire was evaluated using RTK rarefaction, the Chao1 estimator, and Recon v2.1 estimates of unobserved clonotypes. OLGA was used to compute generation probabilities for all TCRbeta clonotypes that the gDNA method yielded from a handful of donors. The source is immuneACCESS, and TCRdb retained only in-frame sequences with V and J called. Part of the clones is not carried over; for the studies checked, unresolved V genes explain less than half of this, and the remainder is unexplained. V, J and clone size are taken as reported in that table, and D and trimming were inferred from the DNA itself. In all, the sample holds millions of clones, and roughly 95% of those were seen once. Under 0.15% of the sample belongs to the ten largest clones.

In the case of this clone: There is no known antigen for this receptor. No much larger clone is present one base from it, and per-base qualities are unavailable.

The germline V end is reduced by 1 base and the J end by 7 bases; junction bases left unmatched: 5. The CDR3, from cysteine to phenylalanine, totals 14 residues. The sequence is cut down to CDR3 DNA, 42 bases in frame from base 1. Reading the germline V gene gives CDR1 MNHEY and CDR2 SVGAGI. Donors were healthy HIV-negative adults with no recently reported acute infections or vaccinations. All donors were Caucasian adults living in Nashville, Tennessee, USA. CD4+ T cells were enriched by magnetic negative selection; naive cells were then positively selected on CD45RA, and the negative fraction formed the memory subset. Blood was collected by leukapheresis, and PBMCs were isolated by Ficoll-Histopaque density gradient centrifugation and then cryopreserved in liquid nitrogen vapor phase. Purity and quantity of every magnetically sorted T cell population were checked by analytical flow cytometry. Genomic DNA was isolated from every sorted fraction and measured by UV absorbance on a Nanodrop 2000c.

The sample consisted of naive CD4+ T cells sorted from blood. Sample cell subset or site, as interpreted from the label and publication: CD45RA+ positively selected. The chain is encoded by TRBV6-5 joined to TRBJ2-7; TRBD2 fits 9 bases in the junction. The sequence was collected from a man younger than 35 in good health. The DNA sequence is given as TGTGCCAGCAGTTACTTCCCTAGCGGGGTTGAGCAGTACTTC. The translation is CASSYFPSGVEQYF.